Listed below are T cell receptor beta chains from one sample, sequenced in a study of shared clonotypes between healthy human individuals. Libraries were prepared by immunoSEQ multiplex PCR; TCRdb keeps only in-frame clonotypes and omits some of them. The repertoire holds more than 2 million clones, 95% seen once, with 0.1% to 0.15% in the top ten. The sequencing input was naive CD4+ T cells sorted from blood. These receptors all come from a man aged 18 to 29 in good health. Each CDR3 is given with its conserved first and last residue. A D gene is named only where the DNA matches it firmly.

>NA|TRBJ2-7|12|TRBV2
TGTGCCAGCAACAGTAACTCCTACGAGCAGTACTTC
CASNSNSYEQYF
>NA|TRBJ2-7|14|TRBV5-1
TGCGCCAGCAGCGCCGGCCGGGATCGGGGAGAGCAGTACTTC
CASSAGRDRGEQYF
>NA|TRBJ2-3|14|TRBV6-5
TGTGCCAGCAGTTACTCCCACGGCACAGATACGCAGTATTTT
CASSYSHGTDTQYF
>TRBD2|TRBJ2-5|15|TRBV5-1
TGCGCCAGCAGCTTGGAGGCTAGCGGGGGAGAGACCCAGTACTTC
CASSLEASGGETQYF
>NA|TRBJ2-6|18|TRBV5-4
TGTGCCAGCAGCTGGAAGGAGGAGTTAAGATCTGGGGCCAACGTCCTGACTTTC
CASSWKEELRSGANVLTF
>TRBD1|TRBJ1-2|14|TRBV30
TGTGCCTGGAACCGGGACAGGGCAAACTATGGCTACACCTTC
CAWNRDRANYGYTF
>TRBD2|TRBJ2-7|14|TRBV6-5
TGTGCCAGCAGTTACGGGCCGGGAGGTAACGAGCAGTACTTC
CASSYGPGGNEQYF
>NA|TRBJ1-2|13|TRBV6-5
TGTGCCGTGTCTCGGGGGGCGGACTATGGCTACACCTTC
CAVSRGADYGYTF
>NA|TRBJ2-1|15|TRBV9
TGTGCCAGCAGCGTAGCGGGTAGCGGATACAATGAGCAGTTCTTC
CASSVAGSGYNEQFF
>TRBD1|TRBJ1-6|15|TRBV6-6
TGTGCCAGCAGCCCCAGACAGGGAAGGGGATCACCCCTCCACTTT
CASSPRQGRGSPLHF